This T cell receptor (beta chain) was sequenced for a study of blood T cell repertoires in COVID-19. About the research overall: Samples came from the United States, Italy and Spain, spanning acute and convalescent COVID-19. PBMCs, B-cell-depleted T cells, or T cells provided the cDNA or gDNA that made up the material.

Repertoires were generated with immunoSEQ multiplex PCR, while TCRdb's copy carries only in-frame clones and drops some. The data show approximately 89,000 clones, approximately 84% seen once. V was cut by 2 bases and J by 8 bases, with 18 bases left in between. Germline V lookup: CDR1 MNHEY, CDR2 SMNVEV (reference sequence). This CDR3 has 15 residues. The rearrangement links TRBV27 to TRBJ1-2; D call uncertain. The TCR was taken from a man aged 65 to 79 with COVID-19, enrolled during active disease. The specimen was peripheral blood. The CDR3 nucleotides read TGTGCCAGCAGTTTAAGATGGAGGACGGGAGGGGGCTACACCTTC. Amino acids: CASSLRWRTGGGYTF.